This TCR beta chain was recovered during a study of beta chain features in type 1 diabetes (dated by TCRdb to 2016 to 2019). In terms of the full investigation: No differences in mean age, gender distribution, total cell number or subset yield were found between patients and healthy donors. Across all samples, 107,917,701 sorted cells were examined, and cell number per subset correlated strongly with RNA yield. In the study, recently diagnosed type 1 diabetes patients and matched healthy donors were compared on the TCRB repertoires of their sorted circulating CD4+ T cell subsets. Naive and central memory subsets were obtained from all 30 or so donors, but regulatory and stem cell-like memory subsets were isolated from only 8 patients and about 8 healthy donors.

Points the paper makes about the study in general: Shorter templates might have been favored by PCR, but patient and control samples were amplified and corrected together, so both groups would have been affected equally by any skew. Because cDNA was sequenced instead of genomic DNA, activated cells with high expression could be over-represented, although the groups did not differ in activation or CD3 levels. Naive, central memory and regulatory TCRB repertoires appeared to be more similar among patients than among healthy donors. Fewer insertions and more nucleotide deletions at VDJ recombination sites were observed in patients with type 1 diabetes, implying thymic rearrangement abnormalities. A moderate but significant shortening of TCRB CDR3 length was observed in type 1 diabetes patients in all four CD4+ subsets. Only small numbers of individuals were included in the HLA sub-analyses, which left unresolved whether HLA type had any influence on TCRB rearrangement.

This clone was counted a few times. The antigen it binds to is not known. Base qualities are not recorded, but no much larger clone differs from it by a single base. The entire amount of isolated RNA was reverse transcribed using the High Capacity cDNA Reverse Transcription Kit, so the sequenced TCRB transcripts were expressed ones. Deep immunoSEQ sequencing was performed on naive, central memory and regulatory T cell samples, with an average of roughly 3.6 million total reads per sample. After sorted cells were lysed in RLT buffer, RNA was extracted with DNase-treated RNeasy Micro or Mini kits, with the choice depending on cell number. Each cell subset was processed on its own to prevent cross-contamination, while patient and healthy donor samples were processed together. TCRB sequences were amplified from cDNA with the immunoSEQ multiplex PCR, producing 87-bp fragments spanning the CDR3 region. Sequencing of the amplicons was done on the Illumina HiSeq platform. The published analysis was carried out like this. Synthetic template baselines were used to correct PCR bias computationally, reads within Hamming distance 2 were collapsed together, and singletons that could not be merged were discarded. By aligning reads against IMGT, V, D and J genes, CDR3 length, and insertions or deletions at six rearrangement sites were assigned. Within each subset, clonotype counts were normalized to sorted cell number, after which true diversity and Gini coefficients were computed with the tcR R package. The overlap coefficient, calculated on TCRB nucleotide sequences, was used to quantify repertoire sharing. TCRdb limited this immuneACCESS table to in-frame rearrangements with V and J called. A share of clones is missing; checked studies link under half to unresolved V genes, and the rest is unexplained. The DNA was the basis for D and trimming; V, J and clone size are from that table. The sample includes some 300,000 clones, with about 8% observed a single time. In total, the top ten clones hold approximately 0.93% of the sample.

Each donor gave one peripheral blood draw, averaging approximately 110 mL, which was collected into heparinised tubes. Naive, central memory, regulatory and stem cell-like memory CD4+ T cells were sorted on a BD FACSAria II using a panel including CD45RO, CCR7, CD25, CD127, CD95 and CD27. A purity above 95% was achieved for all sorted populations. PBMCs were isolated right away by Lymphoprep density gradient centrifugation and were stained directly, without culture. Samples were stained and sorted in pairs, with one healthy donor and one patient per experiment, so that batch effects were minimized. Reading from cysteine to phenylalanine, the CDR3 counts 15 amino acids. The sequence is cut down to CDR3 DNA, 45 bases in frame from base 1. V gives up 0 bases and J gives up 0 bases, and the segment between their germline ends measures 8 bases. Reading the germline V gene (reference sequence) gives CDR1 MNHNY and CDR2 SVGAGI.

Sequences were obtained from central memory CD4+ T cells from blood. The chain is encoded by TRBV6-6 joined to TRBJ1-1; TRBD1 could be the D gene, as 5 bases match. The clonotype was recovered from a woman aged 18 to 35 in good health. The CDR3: CASSYSRQLNTEAFF. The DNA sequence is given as TGTGCCAGCAGTTACTCGCGACAGCTGAACACTGAAGCTTTCTTT.